This T cell receptor beta chain was recorded in a study of graft-versus-host responses after intestinal transplantation. Study-wide background: All recipients were given anti-thymocyte globulin induction, and tacrolimus and steroids were then administered for approximately 3 years.

V dropped 7 bases and J dropped 3 bases, with 27 bases sitting between them. CDR3 length: 19 amino acids. The germline gives CDR1 MDHEN, CDR2 SYDVKM. Generated by immunoSEQ multiplex PCR, the TCRdb table keeps only in-frame clones and is missing some. The data show roughly 60,000 clones, about 90% seen once. The sequence was collected from a human patient who received an intestinal transplant, so some T cells may come from the graft donor. The source was PBMCs, collected 26 days after transplant. The chain has TRBV28 and TRBJ1-4; D gene unclear. In nucleotides, the CDR3 is TGTGCCAGCACTTCCGGGGTGGTTACGTGGGAGTGGGCTAATGAAAAACTGTTTTTT. It specifies CASTSGVVTWEWANEKLFF.